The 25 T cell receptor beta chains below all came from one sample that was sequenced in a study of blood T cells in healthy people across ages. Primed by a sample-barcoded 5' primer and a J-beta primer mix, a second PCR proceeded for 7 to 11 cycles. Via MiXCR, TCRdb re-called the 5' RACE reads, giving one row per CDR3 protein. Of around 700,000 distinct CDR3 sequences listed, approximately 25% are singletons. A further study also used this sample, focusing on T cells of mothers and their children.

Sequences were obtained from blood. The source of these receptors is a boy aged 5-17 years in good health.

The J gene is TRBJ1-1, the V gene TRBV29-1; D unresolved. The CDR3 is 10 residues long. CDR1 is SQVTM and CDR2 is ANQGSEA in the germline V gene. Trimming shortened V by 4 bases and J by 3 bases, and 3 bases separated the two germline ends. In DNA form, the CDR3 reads TGCAGCGTTGGATACACTGAAGCTTTCTTT. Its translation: CSVGYTEAFF.

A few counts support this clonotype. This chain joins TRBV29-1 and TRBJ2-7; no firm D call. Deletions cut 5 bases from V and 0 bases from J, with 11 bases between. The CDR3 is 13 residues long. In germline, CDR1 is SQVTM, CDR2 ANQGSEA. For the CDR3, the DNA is TGCAGCGTTCGAAACAAACTCTCCTACGAGCAGTACTTC. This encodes CSVRNKLSYEQYF.

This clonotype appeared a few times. The CDR3 loop is CASSSNRGPNTGELFF. The CDR3 region has the DNA TGTGCCAGCAGCTCCAACAGGGGACCTAACACCGGGGAGCTGTTTTTT. The V call is TRBV11-2, the J call TRBJ2-2, with 7 bases identical to TRBD1. Germline V gene sequence: CDR1 SGHAT, CDR2 FQNNGV. The CDR3 covers 16 residues. V lost 4 bases and J lost 2; bases outside the gene matches: 7. The variable domain in full, with the rest retrieved from reference TRBV11-2 and TRBJ2-2, is EAGVAQSPRYKIIEKRQSVAFWCNPISGHATLYWYQQILGQGPKLLIQFQNNGVVDDSQLPKDRFSAERLKGVDSTLKIQPAKLEDSAVYLCASSSNRGPNTGELFFGEGSRLTVL.

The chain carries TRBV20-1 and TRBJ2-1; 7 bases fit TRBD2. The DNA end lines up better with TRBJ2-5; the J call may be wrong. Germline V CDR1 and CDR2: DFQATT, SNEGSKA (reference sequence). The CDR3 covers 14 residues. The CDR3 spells CSARDGEGQETQYF. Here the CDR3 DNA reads TGCAGTGCTAGAGATGGGGAGGGCCAGGAGACCCAGTACTTC.

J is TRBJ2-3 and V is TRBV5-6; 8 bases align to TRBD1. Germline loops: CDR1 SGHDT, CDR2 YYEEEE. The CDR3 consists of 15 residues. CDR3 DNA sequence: TGTGGCGGCAGTCTTCGACAGGGGAGCACAGATACGCAGTATTTT. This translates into CGGSLRQGSTDTQYF.

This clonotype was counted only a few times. Here the CDR3 DNA reads TGTGCCAGCAGCATCGACCGGTACCCTGGGAAAGAAAAACTGTTTTTT. Translation gives CASSIDRYPGKEKLFF. V and J are TRBV6-6 and TRBJ1-4; D unresolved. The CDR3 runs 16 residues. Germline V gene data show CDR1 as MNHNY and CDR2 as SVGAGI (reference sequence). Trimming removed 6 bases at V and 8 bases at J, with 22 bases between.

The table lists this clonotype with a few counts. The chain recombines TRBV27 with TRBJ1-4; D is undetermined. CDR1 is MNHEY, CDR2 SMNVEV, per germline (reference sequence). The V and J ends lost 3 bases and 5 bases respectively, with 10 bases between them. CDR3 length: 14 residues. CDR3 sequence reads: CASSLAGKNEKLFF. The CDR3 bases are TGTGCCAGCAGTTTGGCCGGCAAAAATGAAAAACTGTTTTTT.

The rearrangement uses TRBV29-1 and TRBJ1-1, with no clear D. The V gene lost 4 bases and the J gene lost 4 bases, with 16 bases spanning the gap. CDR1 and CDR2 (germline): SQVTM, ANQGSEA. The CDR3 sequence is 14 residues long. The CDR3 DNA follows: TGCAGCGTTGGACCCAAGCTATCGGGCACTGAAGCTTTCTTT. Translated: CSVGPKLSGTEAFF. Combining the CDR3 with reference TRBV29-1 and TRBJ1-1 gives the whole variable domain SAVISQKPSRDICQRGTSLTIQCQVDSQVTMMFWYRQQPGQSLTLIATANQGSEATYESGFVIDKFPISRPNLTFSTLTVSNMSPEDSSIYLCSVGPKLSGTEAFFGQGTRLTVV.

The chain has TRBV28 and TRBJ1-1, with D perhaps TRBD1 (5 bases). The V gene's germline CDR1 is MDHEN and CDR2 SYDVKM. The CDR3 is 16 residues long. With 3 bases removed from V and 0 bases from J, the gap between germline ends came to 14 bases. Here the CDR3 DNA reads TGTGCCAGCAGTTTTCAGGGAATGGGAATGAACACTGAAGCTTTCTTT. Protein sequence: CASSFQGMGMNTEAFF.

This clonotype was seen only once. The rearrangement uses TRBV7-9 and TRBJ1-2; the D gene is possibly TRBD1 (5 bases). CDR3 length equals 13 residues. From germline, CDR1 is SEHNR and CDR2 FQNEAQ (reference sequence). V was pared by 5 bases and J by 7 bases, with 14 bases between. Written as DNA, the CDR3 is TGTGCCAGCAGCCACCAGGGACGCAGTGGCTACACCTTC. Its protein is CASSHQGRSGYTF. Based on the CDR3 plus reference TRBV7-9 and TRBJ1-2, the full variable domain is DTGVSQNPRHKITKRGQNVTFRCDPISEHNRLYWYRQTLGQGPEFLTYFQNEAQLEKSRLLSDRFSAERPKGSFSTLEIQRTEQGDSAMYLCASSHQGRSGYTFGSGTRLTVV.

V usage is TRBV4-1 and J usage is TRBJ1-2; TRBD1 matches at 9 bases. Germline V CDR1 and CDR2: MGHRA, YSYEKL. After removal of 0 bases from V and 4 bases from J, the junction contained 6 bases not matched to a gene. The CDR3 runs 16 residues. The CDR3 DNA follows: TGCGCCAGCAGCCAAGATCGAACAGGGGGCGCCTATGGCTACACCTTC. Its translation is CASSQDRTGGAYGYTF.

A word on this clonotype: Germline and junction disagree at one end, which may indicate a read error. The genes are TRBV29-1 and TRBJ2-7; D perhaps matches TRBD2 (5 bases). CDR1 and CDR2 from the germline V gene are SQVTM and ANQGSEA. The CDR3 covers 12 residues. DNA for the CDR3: TGCAGCGTTCCGGGGTCCTCCTACGGGCAGTACTTC. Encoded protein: CSVPGSSYGQYF.

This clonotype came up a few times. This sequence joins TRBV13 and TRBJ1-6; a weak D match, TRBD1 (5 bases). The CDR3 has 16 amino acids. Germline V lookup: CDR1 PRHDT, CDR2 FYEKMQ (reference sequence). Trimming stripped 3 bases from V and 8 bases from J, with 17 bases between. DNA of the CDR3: TGTGCCAGCAGCTTTGGGGGGACTCTGGGTGATTCACCCCTCCACTTT. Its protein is CASSFGGTLGDSPLHF.

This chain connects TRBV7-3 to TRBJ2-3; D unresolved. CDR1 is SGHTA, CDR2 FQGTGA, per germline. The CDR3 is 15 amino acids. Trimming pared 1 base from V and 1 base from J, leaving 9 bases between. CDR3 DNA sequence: TGTGCCAGCAGCTTAAGCCTTTCTCGCACAGATACGCAGTATTTT. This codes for CASSLSLSRTDTQYF.

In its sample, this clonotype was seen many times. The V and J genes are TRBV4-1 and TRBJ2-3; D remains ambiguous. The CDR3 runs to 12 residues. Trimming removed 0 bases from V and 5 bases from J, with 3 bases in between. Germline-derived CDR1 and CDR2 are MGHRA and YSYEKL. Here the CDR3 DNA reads TGCGCCAGCAGCCAAGAAGGAGATACGCAGTATTTT. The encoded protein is CASSQEGDTQYF.

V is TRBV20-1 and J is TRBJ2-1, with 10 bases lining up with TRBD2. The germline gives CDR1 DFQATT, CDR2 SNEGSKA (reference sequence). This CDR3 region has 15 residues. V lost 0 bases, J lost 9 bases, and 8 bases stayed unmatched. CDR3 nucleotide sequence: TGCAGTGCTAGAGATCCTCTAGCGGGAGAAAGTGAGCAGTTCTTC. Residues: CSARDPLAGESEQFF.

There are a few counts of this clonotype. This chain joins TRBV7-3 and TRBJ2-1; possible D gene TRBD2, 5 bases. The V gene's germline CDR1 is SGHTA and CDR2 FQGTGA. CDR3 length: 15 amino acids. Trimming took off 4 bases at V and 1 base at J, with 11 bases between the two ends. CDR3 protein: CASSSDGDSYNEQFF. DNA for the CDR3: TGTGCCAGCAGCTCCGACGGGGATTCCTACAATGAGCAGTTCTTC.

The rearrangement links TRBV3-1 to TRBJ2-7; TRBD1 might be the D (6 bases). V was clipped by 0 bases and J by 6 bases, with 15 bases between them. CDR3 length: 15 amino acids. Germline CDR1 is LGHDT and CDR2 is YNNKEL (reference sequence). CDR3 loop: CASSQDLNRAREQYF. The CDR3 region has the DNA TGTGCCAGCAGCCAAGATCTGAACAGGGCCCGCGAGCAGTACTTC.

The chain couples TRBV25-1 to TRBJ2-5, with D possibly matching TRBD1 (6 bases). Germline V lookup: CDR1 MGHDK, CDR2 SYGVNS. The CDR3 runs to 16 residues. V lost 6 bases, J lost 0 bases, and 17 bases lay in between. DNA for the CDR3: TGTGCCAGCAGCTCCCCTCCGGGACATAACCAAGAGACCCAGTACTTC. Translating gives CASSSPPGHNQETQYF.

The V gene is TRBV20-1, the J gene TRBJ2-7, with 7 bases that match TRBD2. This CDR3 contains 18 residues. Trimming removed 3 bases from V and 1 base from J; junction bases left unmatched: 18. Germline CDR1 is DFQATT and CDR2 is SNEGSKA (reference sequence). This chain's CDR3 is CSASTAGVGGALSYEQYF. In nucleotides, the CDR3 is TGCAGTGCTAGTACTGCGGGAGTTGGGGGTGCCTTGTCCTACGAGCAGTACTTC.

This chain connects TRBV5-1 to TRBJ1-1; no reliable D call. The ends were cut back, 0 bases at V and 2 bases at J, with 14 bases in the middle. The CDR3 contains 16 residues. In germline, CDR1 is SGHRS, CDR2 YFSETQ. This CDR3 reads CASSLEPSISNTEAFF. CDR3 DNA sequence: TGCGCCAGCAGCTTGGAGCCTTCGATTTCTAACACTGAAGCTTTCTTT.

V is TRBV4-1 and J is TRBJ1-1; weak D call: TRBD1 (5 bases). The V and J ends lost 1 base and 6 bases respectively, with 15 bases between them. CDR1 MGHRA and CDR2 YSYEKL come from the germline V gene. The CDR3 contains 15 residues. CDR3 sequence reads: CASSQGPRVRAEAFF. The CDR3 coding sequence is TGCGCCAGCAGCCAAGGTCCCAGGGTTCGCGCTGAAGCTTTCTTT.

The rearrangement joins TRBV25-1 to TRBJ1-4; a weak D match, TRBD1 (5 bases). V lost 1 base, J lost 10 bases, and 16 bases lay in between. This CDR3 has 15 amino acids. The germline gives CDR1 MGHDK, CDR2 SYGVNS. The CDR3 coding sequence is TGTGCCAGCAGTGAATGGGGGAGTAGGGGCGTAAAACTGTTTTTT. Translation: CASSEWGSRGVKLFF.

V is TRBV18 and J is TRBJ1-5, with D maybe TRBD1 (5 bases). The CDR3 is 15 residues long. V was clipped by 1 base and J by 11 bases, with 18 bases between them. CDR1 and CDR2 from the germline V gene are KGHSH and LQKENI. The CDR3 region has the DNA TGTGCCAGCTCACCACAAGGGGTCCCGGGGGGGACCCAGCATTTT. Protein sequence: CASSPQGVPGGTQHF.

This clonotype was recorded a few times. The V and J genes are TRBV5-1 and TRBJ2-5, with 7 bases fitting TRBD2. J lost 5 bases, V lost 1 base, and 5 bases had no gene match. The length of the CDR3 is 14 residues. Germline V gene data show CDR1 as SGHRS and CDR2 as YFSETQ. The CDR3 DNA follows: TGCGCCAGCAGCTTGACCCTACTAGCGGAGACCCAGTACTTC. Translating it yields CASSLTLLAETQYF.